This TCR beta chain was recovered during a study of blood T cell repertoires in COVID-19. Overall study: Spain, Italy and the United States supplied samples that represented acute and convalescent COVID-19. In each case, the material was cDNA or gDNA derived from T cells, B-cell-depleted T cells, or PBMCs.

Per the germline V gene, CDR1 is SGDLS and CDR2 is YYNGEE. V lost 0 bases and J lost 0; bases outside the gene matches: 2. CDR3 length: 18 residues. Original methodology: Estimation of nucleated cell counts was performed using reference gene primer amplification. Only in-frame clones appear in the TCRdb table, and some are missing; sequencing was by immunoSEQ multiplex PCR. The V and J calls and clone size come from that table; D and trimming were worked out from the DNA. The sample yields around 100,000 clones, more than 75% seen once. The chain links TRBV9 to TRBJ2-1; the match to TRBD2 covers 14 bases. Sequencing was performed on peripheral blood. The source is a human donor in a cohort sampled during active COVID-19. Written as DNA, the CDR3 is TGTGCCAGCAGCGTAGGACTAGCGGGGGGGCCCTCCTACAATGAGCAGTTCTTC. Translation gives CASSVGLAGGPSYNEQFF.